This T cell receptor (beta chain) originates from a study of blood T cell repertoires in COVID-19. The overall study: Samples came from the United States, Italy and Spain, spanning acute and convalescent COVID-19. Sample material is recorded as cDNA or gDNA derived from T cells, B-cell-depleted T cells, or PBMCs.

The CDR3 consists of 14 residues. Trimming removed 1 base from V and 4 bases from J, with 9 bases in between. CDR1 is SGHAT and CDR2 is FQNNGV in the germline V gene. Seattle patients were enrolled while actively infected and followed longitudinally. Authors' methods: Researchers report that nucleated cell counts were estimated from reference gene primer amplification. Libraries were prepared by immunoSEQ multiplex PCR; TCRdb keeps only in-frame clonotypes and omits some of them. V, J and clone size were drawn from that table, and D and trimming were deduced from the DNA. The sample holds about 300,000 clones, approximately 84% seen once.

This TCR derives from a human donor with COVID-19, enrolled during active disease. The donor label of this sample is uncertain. The chain couples TRBV11-2 to TRBJ2-3, with D possibly matching TRBD1 (5 bases). Sequenced: peripheral blood. The CDR3 here is CASSLVGVADTQYF. The CDR3 coding sequence is TGTGCCAGCAGCTTAGTAGGGGTAGCAGATACGCAGTATTTT.